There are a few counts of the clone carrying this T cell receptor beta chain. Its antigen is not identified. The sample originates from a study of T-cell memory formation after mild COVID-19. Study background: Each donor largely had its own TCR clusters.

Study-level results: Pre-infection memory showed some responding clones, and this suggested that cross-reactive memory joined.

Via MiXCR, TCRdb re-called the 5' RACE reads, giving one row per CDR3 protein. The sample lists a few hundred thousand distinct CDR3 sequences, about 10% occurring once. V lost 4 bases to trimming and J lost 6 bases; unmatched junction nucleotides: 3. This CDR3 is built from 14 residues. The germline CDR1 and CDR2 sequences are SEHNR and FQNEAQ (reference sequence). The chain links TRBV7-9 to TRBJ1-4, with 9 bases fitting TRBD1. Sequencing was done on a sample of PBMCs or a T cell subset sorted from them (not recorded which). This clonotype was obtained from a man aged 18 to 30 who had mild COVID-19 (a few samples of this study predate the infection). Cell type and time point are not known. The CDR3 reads CASSSTGGDEKLFF. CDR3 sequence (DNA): TGTGCCAGCAGCTCGACAGGGGGAGATGAAAAACTGTTTTTT.